This T cell receptor (beta chain) was sequenced during a study of T cell responses to AZD1222 COVID-19 vaccine. Study in general: Second-dose schedules of about 4 or about 12 weeks were combined. General study points: Only a handful of AZD1222 recipients, six or seven in all, had baseline seropositivity. Clonal diversity was possibly underestimated; the donors were predominantly white British and more often female. As reported, nearly half of all spike-specific TCRs target variant regions that are unmutated.

Using immunoSEQ multiplex PCR, the repertoire was profiled, and TCRdb retains in-frame clones only, with some absent. The table lists about 130,000 clones, around 94% of them singletons. This CDR3 comprises 13 residues. The V and J ends lost 5 bases and 5 bases respectively, with 12 bases between them. Germline CDR1 reads MDHEN; CDR2 reads SYDVKM. Notes on this clone: Its antigen is not identified.

This clonotype was sampled from an adult in good health. The chain combines TRBV28 with TRBJ2-5; D may correspond to TRBD1 or TRBD2 (5 bases each). The material was peripheral blood, obtained on day 0 of AZD1222 vaccination. The CDR3 loop reads CASSTTGRETQYF. CDR3 coding DNA: TGTGCCAGCAGTACCACGGGGCGGGAGACCCAGTACTTC.